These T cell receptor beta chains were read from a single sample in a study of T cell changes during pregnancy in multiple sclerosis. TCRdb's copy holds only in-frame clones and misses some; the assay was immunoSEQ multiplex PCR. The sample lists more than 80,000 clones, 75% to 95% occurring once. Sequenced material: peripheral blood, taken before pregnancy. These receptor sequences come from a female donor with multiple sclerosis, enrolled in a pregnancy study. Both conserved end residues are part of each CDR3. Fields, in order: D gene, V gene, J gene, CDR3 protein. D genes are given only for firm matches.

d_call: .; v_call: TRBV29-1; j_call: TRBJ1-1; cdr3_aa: CSMEVTTNTEAFF
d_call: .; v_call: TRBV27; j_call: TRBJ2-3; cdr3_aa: CASTSEPSDTQYF
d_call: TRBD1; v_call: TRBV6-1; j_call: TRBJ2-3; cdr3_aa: CASGRGSADTQYF
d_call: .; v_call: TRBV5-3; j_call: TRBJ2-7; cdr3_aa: CARSPWGSRAYEQYF
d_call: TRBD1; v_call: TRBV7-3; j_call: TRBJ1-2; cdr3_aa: CASRLPGQGAKRYTF
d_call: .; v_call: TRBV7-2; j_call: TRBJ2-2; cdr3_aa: CASSLGGGRNTGELFF
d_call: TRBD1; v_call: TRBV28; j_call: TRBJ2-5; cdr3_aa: CASSLPRTGRGETQYF
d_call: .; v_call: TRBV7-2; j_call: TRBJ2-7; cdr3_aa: CASSLAGGQYYEQYF
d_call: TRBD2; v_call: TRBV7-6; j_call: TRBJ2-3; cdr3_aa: CASSLEGLGLPGGQYF
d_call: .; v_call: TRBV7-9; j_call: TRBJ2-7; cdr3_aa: CASSHSAGWYEQYF
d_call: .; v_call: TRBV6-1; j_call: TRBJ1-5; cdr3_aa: CASSEFLFQHF
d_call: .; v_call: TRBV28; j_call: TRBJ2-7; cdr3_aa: CASSLTGSSYEQYF
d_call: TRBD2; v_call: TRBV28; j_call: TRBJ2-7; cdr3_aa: CASTNGGSAEQYF
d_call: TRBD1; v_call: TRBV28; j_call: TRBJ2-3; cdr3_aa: CASSSPGQGTDTQYF
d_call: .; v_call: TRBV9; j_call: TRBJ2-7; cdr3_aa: CASSVEQGNEQYF
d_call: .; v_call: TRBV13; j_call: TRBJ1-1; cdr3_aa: CASSPPWLDLTEAFF
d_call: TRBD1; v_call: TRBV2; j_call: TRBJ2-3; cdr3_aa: CASRSGQYSDTQYF
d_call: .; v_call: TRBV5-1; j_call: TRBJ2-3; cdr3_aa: CASSLATVTDTQYF
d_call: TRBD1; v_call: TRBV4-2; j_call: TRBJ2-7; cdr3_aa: CASSQELGGAYEQYF
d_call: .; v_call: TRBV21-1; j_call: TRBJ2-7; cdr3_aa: CASSKSASPGEQYF
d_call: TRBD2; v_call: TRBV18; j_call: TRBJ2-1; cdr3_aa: CASSPLAGSYNEQFF